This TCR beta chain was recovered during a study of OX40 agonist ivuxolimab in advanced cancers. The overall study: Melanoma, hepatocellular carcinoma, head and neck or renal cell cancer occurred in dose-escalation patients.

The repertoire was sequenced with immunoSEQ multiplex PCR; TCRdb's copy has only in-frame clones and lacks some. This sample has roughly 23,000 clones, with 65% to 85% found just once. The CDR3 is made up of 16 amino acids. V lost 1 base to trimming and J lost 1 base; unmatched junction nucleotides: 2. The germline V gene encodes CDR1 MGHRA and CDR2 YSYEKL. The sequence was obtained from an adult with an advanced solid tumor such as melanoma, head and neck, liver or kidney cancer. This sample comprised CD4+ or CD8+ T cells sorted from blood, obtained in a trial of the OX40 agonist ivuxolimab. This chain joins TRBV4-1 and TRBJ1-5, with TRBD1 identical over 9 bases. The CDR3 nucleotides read TGCGCCAGCAGCCAAGCCGGGACAGGGAGCAATCAGCCCCAGCATTTT. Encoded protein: CASSQAGTGSNQPQHF.